A single sample gave rise to the 21 T cell receptor beta chains below, sequenced in a study of technical replicates of blood from a few donors (dated by TCRdb to 2016 to 2017). Receptors were amplified or captured by the immunoSEQ multiplex PCR assay. The clones in this table, taken by TCRdb from immuneACCESS, are in-frame only. Not every clone is retained; where verified, under half of the shortfall comes from an unresolved V gene, and the cause of the rest is unknown. This sample lists roughly 81,000 clones; 97% were detected once. The ten largest clones add up to 0.15% to 0.2% of the sample. Source material: T cells isolated from PBMCs. The receptor set was obtained from a human donor in good health.

The rearrangement uses TRBV9 and TRBJ2-7; 9 bases match TRBD1. Germline trimming cut 4 bases from V and 1 base from J; bases unmatched to any gene: 6. The CDR3 runs to 15 residues. Germline CDR1 is SGDLS and CDR2 is YYNGEE. The chain's CDR3 is CASSPTDRGSYEQYF. DNA for the CDR3: TGTGCCAGCAGCCCCACCGACAGGGGGTCCTACGAGCAGTACTTC.

The CDR3: CASRPLTGRYGYTF. The CDR3 region has the DNA TGTGCCAGCAGGCCCCTGACAGGGAGATATGGCTACACCTTC. The genes are TRBV11-2 and TRBJ1-2, with TRBD1 matching 7 bases. CDR3 length: 14 residues. With 6 bases clipped from V and 5 bases from J, the junction kept 9 bases outside the gene matches. Germline CDR1 reads SGHAT; CDR2 reads FQNNGV.

CDR3 DNA sequence: TGTGCCAGCAGTTCAGGGGGCCACAGCTCCTACAATGAGCAGTTCTTC. This codes for CASSSGGHSSYNEQFF. The chain carries TRBV28 and TRBJ2-1, with TRBD1 matching over 8 bases. CDR3 size: 16 residues. The germline gives CDR1 MDHEN, CDR2 SYDVKM. J was trimmed by 0 bases and V by 4 bases; bases with no gene match: 5.

The rearrangement joins TRBV9 to TRBJ1-2; no firm D call. This CDR3 is built from 20 residues. Germline V gives CDR1 SGDLS, CDR2 YYNGEE. V lost 0 bases to trimming and J lost 6 bases, with 30 bases between them. CDR3 in DNA: TGTGCCAGCAGCGTAGGCACCCCTGATCGAGACTATATGCCCGGCGATGGCTACACCTTC. Translating it yields CASSVGTPDRDYMPGDGYTF.

The chain recombines TRBV28 with TRBJ2-1; 7 positions agree with TRBD2. V dropped 7 bases and J dropped 9; count of bases not matched to a gene: 12. Germline-derived CDR1 and CDR2 are MDHEN and SYDVKM. CDR3 length equals 14 residues. Here the CDR3 reads CASTPMGRVIEQFF. The DNA for the CDR3 is TGTGCCAGCACCCCGATGGGGAGGGTGATTGAGCAGTTCTTC.

The chain recombines TRBV19 with TRBJ1-6; D is uncertain. CDR3 size: 14 residues. Trimming removed 5 bases at V and 6 bases at J, with 11 bases between. Germline V CDR1 and CDR2: LNHDA, SQIVND (reference sequence). CDR3 in amino acids: CASSSGRGNSPLHF. The CDR3 DNA follows: TGTGCCAGTAGTTCTGGAAGAGGTAATTCACCCCTCCACTTT.

V usage is TRBV27 and J usage is TRBJ2-3; D not certain. Germline V CDR1 and CDR2: MNHEY, SMNVEV (reference sequence). V was cut by 3 bases and J by 5 bases, with 9 bases left in between. The CDR3 loop spans 13 amino acids. The CDR3 DNA reads TGTGCCAGCAGTTTCTTCGCGCGAGATACGCAGTATTTT. Its translation: CASSFFARDTQYF.

The J gene is TRBJ1-1, the V gene TRBV9; 9 bases are shared with TRBD1. The junction had 4 bases not matched to a gene; V was cut back by 0 bases and J by 10 bases. Germline loops: CDR1 SGDLS, CDR2 YYNGEE. This CDR3 spans 13 amino acids. The DNA of the CDR3 is TGTGCCAGCAGCGTAGGGACAGGGGATGGAGCTTTCTTT. Translation: CASSVGTGDGAFF.

The chain links TRBV7-9 to TRBJ2-7; no firm D call. Germline V gene data show CDR1 as SEHNR and CDR2 as FQNEAQ (reference sequence). The V and J ends lost 5 bases and 5 bases respectively, with 16 bases between them. CDR3 length equals 14 residues. This CDR3 reads CASSPRRDRNEQYF. The CDR3 DNA follows: TGTGCCAGCAGCCCTAGGCGCGATAGGAACGAGCAGTACTTC.

This chain connects TRBV28 to TRBJ2-2; 7 bases are shared with TRBD2. Germline V lookup: CDR1 MDHEN, CDR2 SYDVKM. This CDR3 is built from 16 residues. V was clipped by 5 bases and J by 5 bases; unmatched bases: 11. This chain's CDR3 is CASSALAGVGTGELFF. In DNA, the CDR3 is TGTGCCAGCAGTGCTCTCGCGGGAGTGGGGACCGGGGAGCTGTTTTTT.

The chain carries TRBV4-2 and TRBJ1-2; maybe TRBD1 (5 bases). Trimming took off 0 bases at V and 6 bases at J, with 20 bases between the two ends. The CDR3 sequence is 17 residues long. Germline V gene sequence: CDR1 LGHNA, CDR2 YNFKEQ. DNA of the CDR3: TGTGCCAGCAGCCAAGATAGAATAATCAGGGAGGTCAATGGCTACACCTTC. Its protein product is CASSQDRIIREVNGYTF.

This chain uses TRBV7-9 with TRBJ1-5; tentatively, D is TRBD1 (5 bases). Germline assignment: CDR1 SEHNR and CDR2 FQNEAQ (reference sequence). CDR3 length: 13 residues. V was pared by 3 bases and J by 13 bases, with 16 bases between. The CDR3 DNA reads as TGTGCCAGCAGCTTTATAGAAGGACATGCGCAGCATTTT. It codes for CASSFIEGHAQHF.

This chain links TRBV5-6 with TRBJ2-2; 7 positions match TRBD2. Germline CDR1 and CDR2: SGHDT and YYEEEE. The J segment lost 6 bases and the V segment lost 6 bases, leaving 5 bases of the junction unmatched. The CDR3 is 13 amino acids. The CDR3 sequence is CASIRGGAGELFF. CDR3 sequence (DNA): TGTGCCAGCATCCGCGGGGGAGCCGGGGAGCTGTTTTTT.

CDR3 DNA sequence: TGTGCCAGCAGCTCCCCCAGGGGACCCTACGAGCAGTACTTC. Its translation: CASSSPRGPYEQYF. J is TRBJ2-7 and V is TRBV7-9; possible D gene TRBD1, 6 bases. Germline CDR1 reads SEHNR; CDR2 reads FQNEAQ (reference sequence). The CDR3 consists of 14 residues. The germline V and J ends were trimmed by 4 bases and 2 bases, with 12 bases remaining between them.

The rearrangement joins TRBV19 to TRBJ1-1; maybe TRBD1 (5 bases). Between the trimmed V and J ends, which lost 7 bases and 5 bases, there was a span of 17 bases. Germline loops: CDR1 LNHDA, CDR2 SQIVND (reference sequence). The CDR3 has 14 amino acids. The CDR3 reads CASISGQVGTEAFF. CDR3 nucleotides: TGTGCCAGTATTTCTGGACAAGTGGGTACTGAAGCTTTCTTT. The variable domain in full, completed from reference TRBV19 and TRBJ1-1, reads DGGITQSPKYLFRKEGQNVTLSCEQNLNHDAMYWYRQDPGQGLRLIYYSQIVNDFQKGDIAEGYSVSREKKESFPLTVTSAQKNPTAFYLCASISGQVGTEAFFGQGTRLTVV.

The chain uses TRBV7-9 and TRBJ1-1; 8 bases agree with TRBD1. The CDR3 extends over 17 amino acids. Germline loops: CDR1 SEHNR, CDR2 FQNEAQ (reference sequence). Trimming cost V 4 bases and J 3 bases; bases outside gene matches: 13. The CDR3 loop is CASSSEDRVLVDTEAFF. DNA of the CDR3: TGTGCCAGCAGCTCGGAGGACAGGGTGCTTGTCGACACTGAAGCTTTCTTT.

V gene TRBV2 combines with J gene TRBJ2-7; 9 nucleotides line up with TRBD1. The trim removed 1 base at V and 5 bases at J, leaving 6 bases unmatched. CDR1 is SNHLY and CDR2 is FYNNEI in the germline V gene. The CDR3 is 15 amino acids. The CDR3 coding sequence is TGTGCCAGCAGTGAAGGAACAGGGGGCTGGCACGAGCAGTACTTC. This translates into CASSEGTGGWHEQYF.

V gene TRBV29-1 combines with J gene TRBJ1-1; 7 bases align to TRBD1. Germline loops: CDR1 SQVTM, CDR2 ANQGSEA. The CDR3 contains 12 residues. V trimming: 7 bases; J trimming: 2 bases; junction bases outside the gene matches: 4. The CDR3 nucleotides are TGCAGCGCAGACAGGGAAAACACTGAAGCTTTCTTT. Translated: CSADRENTEAFF.

The chain recombines TRBV6-5 with TRBJ1-3; D ambiguous. This CDR3 is built from 14 residues. V was shortened by 7 bases and J by 0 bases, with 10 bases between the two germline ends. The germline CDR1 and CDR2 sequences are MNHEY and SVGAGI. The CDR3 here is CASKKDTSGNTIYF. Written as DNA, the CDR3 is TGTGCCAGCAAAAAAGACACCTCTGGAAACACCATATATTTT.

J is TRBJ2-1 and V is TRBV7-7, with D possibly matching TRBD2 (5 bases). CDR3 length: 15 amino acids. Deletions cut 5 bases from V and 2 bases from J, with 13 bases between. Germline V CDR1 and CDR2: SSHAT, FNYEAQ (reference sequence). The CDR3 region is CASSDTGVTYNEQFF. In nucleotides, the CDR3 is TGTGCCAGCAGCGACACCGGGGTAACCTACAATGAGCAGTTCTTC.

The chain joins TRBV5-1 to TRBJ2-2; TRBD2 agrees at 10 bases. The CDR3 sequence is 16 residues long. Germline trimming cut 7 bases from V and 5 bases from J; bases unmatched to any gene: 11. Germline assignment: CDR1 SGHRS and CDR2 YFSETQ. The DNA for the CDR3 is TGCGCCAGCGGGCCTAGCCTAGCGGGGGAGACCGGGGAGCTGTTTTTT. Residues: CASGPSLAGETGELFF. Full variable domain (missing parts from reference TRBV5-1 and TRBJ2-2): KAGVTQTPRYLIKTRGQQVTLSCSPISGHRSVSWYQQTPGQGLQFLFEYFSETQRNKGNFPGRFSGRQFSNSRSEMNVSTLELGDSALYLCASGPSLAGETGELFFGEGSRLTVL.